Here is one TCR beta chain with its context. Additional DNA sequences in this sample encode the identical CDR3. This CDR3 comprises 14 residues. Germline loops: CDR1 KGHSH, CDR2 LQKENI. V was shortened by 1 base and J by 4 bases, with 10 bases between the two germline ends. The data belong to a study of shared clonotypes between healthy human individuals. Libraries were prepared by immunoSEQ multiplex PCR; TCRdb keeps only in-frame clonotypes and omits some of them. The profile shows 2,500,000 or so clones, just over 90% of them singletons. V usage is TRBV18 and J usage is TRBJ2-5; D gene unclear. The receptor's source is a man between 18 and 29 years old in good health. Sequencing used naive CD4+ T cells sorted from blood. Subset noted: CD45RA+ positively selected. CDR3 coding DNA: TGTGCCAGCTCACCACAGGGCGTCGGAGAGACCCAGTACTTC. Translating gives CASSPQGVGETQYF.